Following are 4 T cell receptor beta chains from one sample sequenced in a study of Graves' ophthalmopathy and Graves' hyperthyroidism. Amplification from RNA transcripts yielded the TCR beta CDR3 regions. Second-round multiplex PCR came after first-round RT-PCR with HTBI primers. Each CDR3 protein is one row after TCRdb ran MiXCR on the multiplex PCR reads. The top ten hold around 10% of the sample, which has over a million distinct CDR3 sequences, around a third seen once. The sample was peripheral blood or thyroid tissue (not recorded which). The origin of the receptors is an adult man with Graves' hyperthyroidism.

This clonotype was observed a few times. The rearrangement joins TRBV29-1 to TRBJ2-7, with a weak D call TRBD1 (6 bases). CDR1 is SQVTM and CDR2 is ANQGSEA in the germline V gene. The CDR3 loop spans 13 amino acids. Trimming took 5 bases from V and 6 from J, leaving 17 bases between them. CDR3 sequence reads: CSVSQGRLGEQYF. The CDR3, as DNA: TGCAGCGTTTCACAGGGTAGGCTGGGCGAGCAGTACTTC.

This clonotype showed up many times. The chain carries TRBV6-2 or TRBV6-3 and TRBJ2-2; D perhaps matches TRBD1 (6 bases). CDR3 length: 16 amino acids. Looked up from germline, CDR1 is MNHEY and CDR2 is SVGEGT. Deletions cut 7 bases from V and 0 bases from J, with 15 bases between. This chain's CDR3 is CASIRGPHANTGELFF. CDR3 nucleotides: TGTGCCAGCATCAGGGGACCACATGCGAACACCGGGGAGCTGTTTTTT.

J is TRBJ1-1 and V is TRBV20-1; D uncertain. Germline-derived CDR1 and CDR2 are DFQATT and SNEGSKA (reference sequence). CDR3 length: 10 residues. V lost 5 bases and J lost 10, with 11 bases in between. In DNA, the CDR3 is TGCAGTGCTGCGGCGGTCAGAGCTTTCTTT. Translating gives CSAAAVRAFF.

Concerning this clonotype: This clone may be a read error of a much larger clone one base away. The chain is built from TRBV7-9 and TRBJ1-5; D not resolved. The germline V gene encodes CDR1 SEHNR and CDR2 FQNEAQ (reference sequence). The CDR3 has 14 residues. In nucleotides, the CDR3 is TGTGCCAACAGCTTAGGAGGGTTCGATCAGCCCCAGCATTTT. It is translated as CANSLGGFDQPQHF.